This T cell receptor (beta chain) was obtained from a study of early T cells in non-severe SARS-CoV-2 infection (dated by TCRdb to the early 2020s). A note on the overall study: Because TCR sequencing relied on bulk RNA taken from unsorted whole blood, pairing of alpha and beta chains was not possible.

Trimming removed 4 bases from V and 0 bases from J, leaving 17 bases between the germline ends. CDR1 and CDR2 were assigned from the germline V gene as SGDLS and YYNGEE. Measured from the cysteine to the phenylalanine, the CDR3 is 17 residues long. CDR3 DNA only is kept here, 51 bases in frame from base 1. This was a case-control study nested in a cohort of healthcare workers in London, UK, who had nasopharyngeal swab PCR tests and blood samples taken every week. Healthcare workers were enrolled in the week of the UK lockdown, from 23 to 31 March 2020, and were followed every week for up to roughly 15 weeks. Library construction relied on 5' RACE. Sequenced on a NextSeq 500. Unique molecular identifiers were attached to individual cDNA molecules in the TCR library protocol so that sequencing error and PCR bias could be corrected. Both TCR alpha and beta chains were sequenced, and tight co-correlation was observed between alpha and beta sequence abundances in each sample. On the study's bioinformatics: Decombinator V4 was used to annotate TCR sequences for V gene, J gene and CDR3. Expanded TCRs were defined as changing significantly between any two time points under a Poisson model with p below 0.0001. TCR abundances were normalised to the total number of TCRs sequenced in each sample and reported as counts per million. MAIT TCRs were defined by TRAV1-2 paired with TRAJ12, TRAJ20 or TRAJ33, and iNKT TCRs by TRAV10 paired with TRAJ18. VDJdb, accessed on 1 November 2021, was searched for TCRs annotated for CMV, EBV and SARS-CoV-2, and TCRs annotated for more than one antigen were excluded. TCRdb applied fastp at Q25 and MiXCR to the public reads, then kept only in-frame beta chains. Duplicate CDR3 protein sequences are folded into a single record with the most common DNA and genes. Here the V and J calls rest on TCRdb's processing, not on the authors' analysis. The sample includes over 80,000 distinct CDR3 sequences, with around 12% observed a single time. The ten largest make up 4.4% of the sample.

There are many counts of this clonotype. Its cognate antigen has yet to be identified. Base qualities are not recorded, but no much larger clone differs from it by a single base. What the research found in general, with its limitations: VDJdb matching was skewed toward anti-spike CD8 responses, so virus-specific expansions were likely underestimated and private and CD4 specificities were missed.

Material: whole blood, obtained at baseline. The clonotype comes from an adult who was a healthcare worker with PCR-confirmed SARS-CoV-2 infection or an uninfected control (not recorded which). The V gene is TRBV9 and the J gene is TRBJ1-3, with no confidently assigned D gene. The DNA sequence reads TGTGCCAGCAGCCCTAGTGGGCAGGCCTTCTCTGGAAACACCATATATTTT. This encodes CASSPSGQAFSGNTIYF.